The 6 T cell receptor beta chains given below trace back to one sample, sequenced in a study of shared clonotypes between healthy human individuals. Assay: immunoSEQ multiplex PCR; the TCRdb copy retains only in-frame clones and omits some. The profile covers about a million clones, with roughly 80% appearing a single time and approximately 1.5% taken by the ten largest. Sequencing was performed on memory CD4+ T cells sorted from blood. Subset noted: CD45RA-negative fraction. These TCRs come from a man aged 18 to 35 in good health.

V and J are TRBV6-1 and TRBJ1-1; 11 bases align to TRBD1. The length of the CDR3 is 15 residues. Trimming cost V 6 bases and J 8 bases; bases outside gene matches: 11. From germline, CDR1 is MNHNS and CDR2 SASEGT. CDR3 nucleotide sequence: TGTGCCAGCAGGGACAGGGGGCAGGGGGGGAGCGAAGCTTTCTTT. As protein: CASRDRGQGGSEAFF.

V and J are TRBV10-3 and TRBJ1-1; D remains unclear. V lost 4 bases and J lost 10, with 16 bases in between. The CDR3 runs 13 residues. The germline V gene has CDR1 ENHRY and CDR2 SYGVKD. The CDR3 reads CAISARDFTRAFF. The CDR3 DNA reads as TGTGCCATCAGTGCGAGAGATTTTACCCGAGCTTTCTTT.

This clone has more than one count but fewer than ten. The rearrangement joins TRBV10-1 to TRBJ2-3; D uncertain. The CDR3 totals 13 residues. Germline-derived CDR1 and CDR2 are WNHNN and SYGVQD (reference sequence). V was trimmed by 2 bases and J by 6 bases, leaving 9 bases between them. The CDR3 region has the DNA TGCGCCAGCAGTGAGACTAATGGCGATACGCAGTATTTT. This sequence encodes CASSETNGDTQYF.

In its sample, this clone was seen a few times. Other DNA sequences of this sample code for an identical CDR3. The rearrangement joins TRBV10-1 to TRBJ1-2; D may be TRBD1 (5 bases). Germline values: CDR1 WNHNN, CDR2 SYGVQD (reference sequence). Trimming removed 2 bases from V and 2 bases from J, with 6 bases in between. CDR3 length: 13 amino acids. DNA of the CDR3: TGCGCCAGCAGTGAGAGACAGAACTATGGCTACACCTTC. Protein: CASSERQNYGYTF.

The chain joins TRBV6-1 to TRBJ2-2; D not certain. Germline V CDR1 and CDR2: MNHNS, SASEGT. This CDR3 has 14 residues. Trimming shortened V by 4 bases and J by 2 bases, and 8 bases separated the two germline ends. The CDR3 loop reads CASSVLGNTGELFF. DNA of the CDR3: TGTGCCAGCAGTGTTTTGGGAAACACCGGGGAGCTGTTTTTT.

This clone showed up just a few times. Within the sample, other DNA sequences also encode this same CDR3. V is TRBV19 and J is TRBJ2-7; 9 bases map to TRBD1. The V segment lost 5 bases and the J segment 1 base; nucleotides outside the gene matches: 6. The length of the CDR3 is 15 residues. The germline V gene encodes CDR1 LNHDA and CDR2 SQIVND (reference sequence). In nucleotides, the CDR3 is TGTGCCAGTAGTCTCCCGGGACAGGGTTCCTACGAGCAGTACTTC. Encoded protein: CASSLPGQGSYEQYF.